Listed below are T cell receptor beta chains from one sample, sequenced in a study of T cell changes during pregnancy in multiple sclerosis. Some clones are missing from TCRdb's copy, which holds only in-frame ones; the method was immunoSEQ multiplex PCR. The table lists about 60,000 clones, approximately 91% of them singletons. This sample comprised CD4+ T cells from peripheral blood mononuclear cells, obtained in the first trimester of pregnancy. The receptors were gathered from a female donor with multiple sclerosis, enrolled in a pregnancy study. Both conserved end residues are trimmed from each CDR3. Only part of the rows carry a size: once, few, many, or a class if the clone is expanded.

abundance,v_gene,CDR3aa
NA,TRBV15,ATQAINQPQH
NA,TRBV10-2,ASSGTGSPFLYEQY
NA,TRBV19,ASSRQTGVNYGYT
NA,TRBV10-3,AISESTDANGSPLH
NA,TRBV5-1,ASSAGLAGGPHEQY
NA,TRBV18,ASSATSGYNEQF
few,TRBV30,AWSSGTGGRSSF
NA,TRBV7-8,ASTNRLTDYSGNTIY
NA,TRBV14,ASSQVRSNTEAF
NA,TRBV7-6,ASSVDRASSYEQY
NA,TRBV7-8,ASSLARLAGVNEQF
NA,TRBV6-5,ASSYYRAYNEQF
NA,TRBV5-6,ASSRTGGNTIY
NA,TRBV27,ASSFWAVGGLT
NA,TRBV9,ASSPHGLNTEAF
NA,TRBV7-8,ASTVIGQPNTGELF
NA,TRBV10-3,AISPQGNIQY
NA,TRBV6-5,ASRGGQGNSPLH
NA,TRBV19,ASSQIRSEKLF
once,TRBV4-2,ASSQSPGNPNSPLH
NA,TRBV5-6,ASSYDSGESYEQY
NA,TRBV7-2,ASSAAGDLYEQY
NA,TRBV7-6,ASSLAMGSGTGELF
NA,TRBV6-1,ASRSGGFLDTQY
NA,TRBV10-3,AISVLAGGNEQF
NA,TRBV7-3,ASSLGGLSGYT
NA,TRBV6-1,ASSPQGSGNTIY
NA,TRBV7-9,ASSLRSGGRNEQF
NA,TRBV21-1,ASRETGTGELF